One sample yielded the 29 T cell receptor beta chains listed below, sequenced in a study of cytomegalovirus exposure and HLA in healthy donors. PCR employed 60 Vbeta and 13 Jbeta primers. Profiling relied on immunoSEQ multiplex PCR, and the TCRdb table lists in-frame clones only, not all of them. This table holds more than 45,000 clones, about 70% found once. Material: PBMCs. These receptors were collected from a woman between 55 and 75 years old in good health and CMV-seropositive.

The CDR3 DNA reads TGTGCCAGCAGCCAAGGGCAAGGGGCCTACAATGAGCAGTTCTTC. Translating gives CASSQGQGAYNEQFF. This chain uses TRBV14 with TRBJ2-1; tentatively, D is TRBD1 (5 bases). Germline V lookup: CDR1 SGHDN, CDR2 FVKESK. The CDR3 has 15 amino acids. Trimming cost V 1 base and J 2 bases, with 9 bases left between them.

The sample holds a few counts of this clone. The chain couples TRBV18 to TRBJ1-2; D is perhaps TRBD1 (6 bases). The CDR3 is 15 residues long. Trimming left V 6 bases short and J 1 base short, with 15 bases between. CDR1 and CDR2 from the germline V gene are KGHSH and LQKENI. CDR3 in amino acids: CASSRGQSDNYGYTF. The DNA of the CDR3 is TGTGCCAGCTCCCGCGGACAGTCAGATAACTATGGCTACACCTTC.

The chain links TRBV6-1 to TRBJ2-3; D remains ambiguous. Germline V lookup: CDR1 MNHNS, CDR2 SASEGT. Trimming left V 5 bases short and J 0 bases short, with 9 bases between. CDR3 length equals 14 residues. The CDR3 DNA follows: TGTGCCAGCAGTCCCCAGGTTAGCACAGATACGCAGTATTTT. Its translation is CASSPQVSTDTQYF.

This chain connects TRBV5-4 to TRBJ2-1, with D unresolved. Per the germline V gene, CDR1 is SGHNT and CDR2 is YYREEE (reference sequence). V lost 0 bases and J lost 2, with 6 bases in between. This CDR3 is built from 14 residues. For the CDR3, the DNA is TGTGCCAGCAGCTTGGACGGAGCCTACAATGAGCAGTTCTTC. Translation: CASSLDGAYNEQFF.

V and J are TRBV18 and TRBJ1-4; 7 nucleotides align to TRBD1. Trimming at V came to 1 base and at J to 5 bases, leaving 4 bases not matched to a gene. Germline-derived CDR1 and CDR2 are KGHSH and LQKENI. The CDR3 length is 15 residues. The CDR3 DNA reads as TGTGCCAGCTCACCACGTTCGGGACAGAATGAAAAACTGTTTTTT. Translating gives CASSPRSGQNEKLFF.

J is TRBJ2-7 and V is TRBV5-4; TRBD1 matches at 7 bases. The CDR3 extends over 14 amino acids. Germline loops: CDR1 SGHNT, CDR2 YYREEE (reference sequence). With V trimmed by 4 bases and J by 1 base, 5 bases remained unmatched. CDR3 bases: TGTGCCAGCAGCGGGACAGCGACTTCCTACGAGCAGTACTTC. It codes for CASSGTATSYEQYF. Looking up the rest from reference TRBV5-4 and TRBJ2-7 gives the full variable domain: ETGVTQSPTHLIKTRGQQVTLRCSSQSGHNTVSWYQQALGQGPQFIFQYYREEENGRGNFPPRFSGLQFPNYSSELNVNALELDDSALYLCASSGTATSYEQYFGPGTRLTVT.

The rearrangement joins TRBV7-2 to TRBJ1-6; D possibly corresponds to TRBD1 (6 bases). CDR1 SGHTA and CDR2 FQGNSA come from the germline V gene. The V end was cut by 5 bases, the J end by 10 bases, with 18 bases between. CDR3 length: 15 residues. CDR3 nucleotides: TGTGCCAGCAGCAGTGGGACGACAGGATACTCACCCCTCCACTTT. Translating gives CASSSGTTGYSPLHF.

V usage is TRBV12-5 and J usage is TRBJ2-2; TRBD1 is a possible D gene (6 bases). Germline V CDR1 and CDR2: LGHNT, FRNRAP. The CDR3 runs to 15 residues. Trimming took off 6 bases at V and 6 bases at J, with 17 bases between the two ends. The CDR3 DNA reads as TGTGCTAGTGGGTCGCCTCAGGGGTTACCCGGGGAGCTGTTTTTT. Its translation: CASGSPQGLPGELFF.

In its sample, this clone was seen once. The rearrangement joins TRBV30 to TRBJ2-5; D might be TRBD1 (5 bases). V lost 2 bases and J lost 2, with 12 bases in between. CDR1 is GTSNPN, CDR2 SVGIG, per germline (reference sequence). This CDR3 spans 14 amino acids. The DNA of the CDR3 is TGTGCCTGGAGTCCTAGGGGAATTCAAGAGACCCAGTACTTC. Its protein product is CAWSPRGIQETQYF.

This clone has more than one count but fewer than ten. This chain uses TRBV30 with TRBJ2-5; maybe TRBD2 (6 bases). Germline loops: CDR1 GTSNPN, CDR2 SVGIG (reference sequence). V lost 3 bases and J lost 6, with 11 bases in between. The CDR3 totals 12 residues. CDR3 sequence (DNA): TGTGCCTGGAGGGGCGGGACTCAGACCCAGTACTTC. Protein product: CAWRGGTQTQYF.

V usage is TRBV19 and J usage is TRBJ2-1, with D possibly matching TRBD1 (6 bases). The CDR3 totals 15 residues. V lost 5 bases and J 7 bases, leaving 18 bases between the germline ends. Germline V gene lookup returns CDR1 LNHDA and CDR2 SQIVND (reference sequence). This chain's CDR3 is CASSSEGHPRNEQFF. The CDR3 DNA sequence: TGTGCCAGTAGTTCAGAGGGACACCCAAGGAATGAGCAGTTCTTC. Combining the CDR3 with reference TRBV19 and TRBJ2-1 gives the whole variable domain DGGITQSPKYLFRKEGQNVTLSCEQNLNHDAMYWYRQDPGQGLRLIYYSQIVNDFQKGDIAEGYSVSREKKESFPLTVTSAQKNPTAFYLCASSSEGHPRNEQFFGPGTRLTVL.

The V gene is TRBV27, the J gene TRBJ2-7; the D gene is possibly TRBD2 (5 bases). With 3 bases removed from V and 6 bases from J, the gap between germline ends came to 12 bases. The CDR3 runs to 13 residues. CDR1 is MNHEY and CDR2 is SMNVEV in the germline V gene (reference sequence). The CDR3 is CASSFGYSGEQYF. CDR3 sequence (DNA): TGTGCCAGCAGTTTCGGTTACAGCGGCGAGCAGTACTTC.

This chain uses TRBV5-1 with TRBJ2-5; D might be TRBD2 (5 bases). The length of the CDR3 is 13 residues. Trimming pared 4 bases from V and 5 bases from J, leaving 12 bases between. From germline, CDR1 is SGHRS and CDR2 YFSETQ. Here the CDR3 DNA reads TGCGCCAGCAGCCCAGACGGGAAGGAGACCCAGTACTTC. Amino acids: CASSPDGKETQYF. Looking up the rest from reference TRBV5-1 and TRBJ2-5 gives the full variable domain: KAGVTQTPRYLIKTRGQQVTLSCSPISGHRSVSWYQQTPGQGLQFLFEYFSETQRNKGNFPGRFSGRQFSNSRSEMNVSTLELGDSALYLCASSPDGKETQYFGPGTRLLVL.

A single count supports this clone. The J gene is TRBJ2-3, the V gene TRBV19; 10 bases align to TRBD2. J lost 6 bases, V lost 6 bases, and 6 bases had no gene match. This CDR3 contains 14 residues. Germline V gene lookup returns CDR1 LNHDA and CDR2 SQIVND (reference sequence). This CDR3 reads CASRASGGPDTQYF. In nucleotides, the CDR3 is TGTGCCAGTAGGGCTAGCGGGGGACCTGATACGCAGTATTTT.

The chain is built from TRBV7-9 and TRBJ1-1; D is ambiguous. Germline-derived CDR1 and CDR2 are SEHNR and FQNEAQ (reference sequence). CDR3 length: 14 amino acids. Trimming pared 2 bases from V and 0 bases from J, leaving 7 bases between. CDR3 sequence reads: CASSLSIMNTEAFF. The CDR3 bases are TGTGCCAGCAGCTTAAGCATAATGAACACTGAAGCTTTCTTT.

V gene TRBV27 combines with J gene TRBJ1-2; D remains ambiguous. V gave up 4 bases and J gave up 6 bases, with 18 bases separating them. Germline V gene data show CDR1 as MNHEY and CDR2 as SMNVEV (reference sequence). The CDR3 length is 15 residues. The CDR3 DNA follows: TGTGCCAGCAGTTCCCTCCGGGGTAAGGTTCATGGCTACACCTTC. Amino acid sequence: CASSSLRGKVHGYTF.

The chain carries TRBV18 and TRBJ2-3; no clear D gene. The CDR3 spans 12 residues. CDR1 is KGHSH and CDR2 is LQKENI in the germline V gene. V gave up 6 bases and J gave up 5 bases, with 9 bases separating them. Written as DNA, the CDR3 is TGTGCCAGCTCCCAAGTCGGAGATACGCAGTATTTT. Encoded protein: CASSQVGDTQYF.

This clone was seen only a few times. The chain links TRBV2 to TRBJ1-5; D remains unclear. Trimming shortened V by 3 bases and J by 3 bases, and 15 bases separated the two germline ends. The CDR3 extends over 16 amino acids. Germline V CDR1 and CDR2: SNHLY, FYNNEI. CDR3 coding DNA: TGTGCCAGCAGTGATTGGAGGGATTGGGCCAATCAGCCCCAGCATTTT. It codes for CASSDWRDWANQPQHF.

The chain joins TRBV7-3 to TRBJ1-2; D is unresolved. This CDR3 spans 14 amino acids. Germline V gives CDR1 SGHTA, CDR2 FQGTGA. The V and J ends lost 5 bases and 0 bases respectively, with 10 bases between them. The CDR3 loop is CASSPGRSNYGYTF. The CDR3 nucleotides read TGTGCCAGCAGCCCCGGGAGGTCTAACTATGGCTACACCTTC. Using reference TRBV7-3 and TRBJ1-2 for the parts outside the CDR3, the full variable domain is GAGVSQTPSNKVTEKGKYVELRCDPISGHTALYWYRQSLGQGPEFLIYFQGTGAADDSGLPNDRFFAVRPEGSVSTLKIQRTERGDSAVYLCASSPGRSNYGYTFGSGTRLTVV.

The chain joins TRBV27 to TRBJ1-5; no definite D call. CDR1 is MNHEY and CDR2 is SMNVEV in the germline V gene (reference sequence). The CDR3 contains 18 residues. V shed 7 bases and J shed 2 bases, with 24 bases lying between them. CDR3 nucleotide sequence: TGTGCCAGCATGCTAACCGGGATCCGTGGGTCGGGCAATCAGCCCCAGCATTTT. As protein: CASMLTGIRGSGNQPQHF.

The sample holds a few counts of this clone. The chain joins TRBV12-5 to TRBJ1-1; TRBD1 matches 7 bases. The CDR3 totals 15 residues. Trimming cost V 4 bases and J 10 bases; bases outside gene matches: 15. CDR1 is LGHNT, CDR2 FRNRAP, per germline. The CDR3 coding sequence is TGTGCTAGTGGTTCCCCGACAGGGAACGTAGTGGGAGCTTTCTTT. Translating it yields CASGSPTGNVVGAFF. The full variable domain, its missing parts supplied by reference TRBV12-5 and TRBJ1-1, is DARVTQTPRHKVTEMGQEVTMRCQPILGHNTVFWYRQTMMQGLELLAYFRNRAPLDDSGMPKDRFSAEMPDATLATLKIQPSEPRDSAVYFCASGSPTGNVVGAFFGQGTRLTVV.

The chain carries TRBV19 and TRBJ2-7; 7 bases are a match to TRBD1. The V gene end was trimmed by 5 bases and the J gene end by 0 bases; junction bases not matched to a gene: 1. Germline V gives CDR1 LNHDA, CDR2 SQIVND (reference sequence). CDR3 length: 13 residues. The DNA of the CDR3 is TGTGCCAGTAGTTGGGACAGCTCCTACGAGCAGTACTTC. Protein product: CASSWDSSYEQYF.

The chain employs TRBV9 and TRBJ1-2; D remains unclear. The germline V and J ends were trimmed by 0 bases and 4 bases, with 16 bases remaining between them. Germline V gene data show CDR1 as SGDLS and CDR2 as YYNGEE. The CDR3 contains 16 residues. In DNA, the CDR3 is TGTGCCAGCAGCGTAGATACAGACAAACCAACCTATGGCTACACCTTC. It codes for CASSVDTDKPTYGYTF.

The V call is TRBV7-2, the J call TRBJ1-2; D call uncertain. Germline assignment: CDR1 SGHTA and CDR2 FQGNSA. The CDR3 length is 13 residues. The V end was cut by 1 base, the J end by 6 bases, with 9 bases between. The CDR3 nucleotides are TGTGCCAGCAGCTTAGATCTAGTCCATGGCTACACCTTC. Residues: CASSLDLVHGYTF.

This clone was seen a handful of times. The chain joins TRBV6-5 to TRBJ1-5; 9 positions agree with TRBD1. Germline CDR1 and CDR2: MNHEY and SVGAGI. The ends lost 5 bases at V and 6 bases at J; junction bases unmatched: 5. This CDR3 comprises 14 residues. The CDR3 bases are TGTGCCAGCAGTGAAACAGGGGGCGTTCAGCCCCAGCATTTT. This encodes CASSETGGVQPQHF.

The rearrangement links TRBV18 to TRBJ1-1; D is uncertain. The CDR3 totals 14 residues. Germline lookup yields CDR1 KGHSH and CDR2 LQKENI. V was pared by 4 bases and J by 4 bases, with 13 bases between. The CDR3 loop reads CASSLRVEATEAFF. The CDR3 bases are TGTGCCAGCTCACTGCGCGTGGAGGCCACTGAAGCTTTCTTT.

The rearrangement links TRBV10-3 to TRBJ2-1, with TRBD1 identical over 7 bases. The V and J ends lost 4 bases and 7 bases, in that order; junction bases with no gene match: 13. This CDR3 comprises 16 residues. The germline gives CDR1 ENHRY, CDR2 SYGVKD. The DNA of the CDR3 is TGTGCCATCAGTGCTGGAAAAGGGGGCTCGGGGAATGAGCAGTTCTTC. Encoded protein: CAISAGKGGSGNEQFF.

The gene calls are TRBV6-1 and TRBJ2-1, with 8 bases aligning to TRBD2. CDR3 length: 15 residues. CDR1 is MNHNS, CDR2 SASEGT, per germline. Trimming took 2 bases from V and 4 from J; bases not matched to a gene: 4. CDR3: CASSEMTGGYNEQFF. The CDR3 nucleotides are TGTGCCAGCAGTGAAATGACGGGGGGGTACAATGAGCAGTTCTTC.

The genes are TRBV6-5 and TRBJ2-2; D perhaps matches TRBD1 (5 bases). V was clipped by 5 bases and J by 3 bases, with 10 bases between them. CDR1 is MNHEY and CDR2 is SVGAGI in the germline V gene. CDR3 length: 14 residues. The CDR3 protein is CASSAGMDTGELFF. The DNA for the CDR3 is TGTGCCAGCAGTGCAGGGATGGACACCGGGGAGCTGTTTTTT.